Only a few counts were recorded for the clone carrying this T cell receptor (beta chain). Its antigen is currently unknown. The blood RNA (from unsorted whole blood) was obtained, and germline DNA was also extracted. The germline CDR1 and CDR2 sequences are GTSNPN and SVGIG (reference sequence). With 5 bases removed from V and 3 bases from J, the gap between germline ends came to 11 bases. The CDR3 runs 13 residues. TCR beta cDNA was made from 450 to 550 ng total RNA with a constant-region primer. Investigators got TCR beta libraries out of three nested multiplex PCR rounds, done with slightly modified ARM-PCR. Use of TRBV1-TRBV30 forward primers with a C-beta reverse primer characterized the first two PCR rounds, which lasted about 9 cycles each. Via MiXCR, TCRdb re-called the multiplex PCR reads, giving one row per CDR3 protein. The profile shows 150,000 to 200,000 distinct CDR3 sequences, around 60% of them singletons.

This record belongs to a study of tumor-infiltrating lymphocytes in primary liver carcinoma. Study information: About 3.65 to 7.13 million productive TCRbeta reads were obtained from the samples, with similar numbers across tissue types.

The study's findings and limits: Samples, which were bulk and unsorted, did not allow CD4+ and CD8+ repertoires to be compared. Blood had a significantly lower top-250-clone fraction than tumors did (p = 0.039).

The rearrangement links TRBV30 to TRBJ1-3; possibly TRBD1 for D (5 bases). The sequenced sample was peripheral blood. The clonotype comes from a man aged 35 to 55 with primary liver carcinoma and hepatitis B virus infection. The CDR3 region is CAWGGRIGNTIYF. CDR3 in DNA: TGTGCCTGGGGGGGACGGATTGGAAACACCATATATTTT.